Each of the 27 T cell receptor beta chains below was sequenced from the same sample in a study of T cells after yellow fever vaccination. TCRdb passed the 5' RACE reads through MiXCR, listing each CDR3 protein once. The top ten clones hold under 0.85% of a sample with around 140,000 distinct CDR3 sequences, roughly 8% of them seen once. The source was CD4+ T cells sorted from PBMCs, collected 5 days after the yellow fever booster vaccination. These receptors all come from a man in his thirties or forties who received the YFV17D yellow fever vaccine.

This clonotype was seen at least ten times. For the CDR3, the DNA is TGTGCCAGCAGCTCTGGACTAGCGGGGTGGGAGTACCAAGAGACCCAGTACTTC. It translates to CASSSGLAGWEYQETQYF. The gene calls are TRBV11-1 and TRBJ2-5; 12 bases map to TRBD2. Germline V CDR1 and CDR2: SGHAT, FQDESV (reference sequence). With 4 bases clipped from V and 0 bases from J, the junction kept 9 bases outside the gene matches. The CDR3 runs to 18 residues.

V gene TRBV7-8 combines with J gene TRBJ1-2, with 10 bases fitting TRBD1. The CDR3 extends over 15 amino acids. Germline V gene data show CDR1 as SGHVS and CDR2 as FQNEAQ. V dropped 5 bases and J dropped 6; count of bases not matched to a gene: 9. The CDR3 DNA sequence: TGTGCCAGCAGCGGCAGGGACAGGGGTCTTGATGGCTACACCTTC. Translating gives CASSGRDRGLDGYTF. The whole variable domain, remainder taken from reference TRBV7-8 and TRBJ1-2, is GAGVSQSPRYKVAKRGQDVALRCDPISGHVSLFWYQQALGQGPEFLTYFQNEAQLDKSGLPSDRFFAERPEGSVSTLKIQRTQQEDSAVYLCASSGRDRGLDGYTFGSGTRLTVV.

This clonotype came up many times. This chain links TRBV12-3 or TRBV12-4 with TRBJ2-3; D may be TRBD2 (5 bases). CDR3 length equals 15 residues. V was clipped by 2 bases and J by 3 bases, with 12 bases between them. The DNA for the CDR3 is TGTGCCAGCAGTTTATCCGGGATCAGGACAGATACGCAGTATTTT. This sequence encodes CASSLSGIRTDTQYF.

This clonotype was seen ten or more times. The chain couples TRBV5-1 to TRBJ1-6; weak D call: TRBD1 (5 bases). V shed 4 bases and J shed 10 bases, with 21 bases lying between them. CDR3 length: 16 amino acids. Germline V gene data show CDR1 as SGHRS and CDR2 as YFSETQ. The DNA of the CDR3 is TGCGCCAGCAGCCTGGGGGGTACCGCTTCTGGATCACCCCTCCACTTT. It translates to CASSLGGTASGSPLHF.

This clonotype was counted many times. V and J are TRBV5-1 and TRBJ2-1; TRBD1 agrees at 8 bases. CDR3 size: 16 residues. V dropped 0 bases and J dropped 6; count of bases not matched to a gene: 8. Germline V gene sequence: CDR1 SGHRS, CDR2 YFSETQ. The CDR3 sequence is CASSLEGQGARNEQFF. DNA of the CDR3: TGCGCCAGCAGCTTGGAGGGGCAGGGGGCGCGCAATGAGCAGTTCTTC.

This clonotype has at least ten counts. V gene TRBV20-1 combines with J gene TRBJ2-5, with TRBD2 matching over 9 bases. The CDR3 length is 16 residues. CDR1 and CDR2 from the germline V gene are DFQATT and SNEGSKA (reference sequence). V lost 2 bases to trimming and J lost 4 bases; unmatched junction nucleotides: 11. This chain's CDR3 is CSARRGSGSGGETQYF. In DNA form, the CDR3 reads TGCAGTGCTAGACGGGGTAGCGGGAGCGGAGGAGAGACCCAGTACTTC.

This clonotype was recorded a few times. The chain carries TRBV3-1 and TRBJ2-1, with 12 bases lining up with TRBD2. Trimming cost V 11 bases and J 1 base; bases outside gene matches: 15. The CDR3 length is 18 residues. Germline V lookup: CDR1 LGHDT, CDR2 YNNKEL (reference sequence). The CDR3 coding sequence is TGTGCCTCCACCCAAGCCCTAGCGGGAGGGCCATCCTACAATGAGCAGTTCTTC. Translating it yields CASTQALAGGPSYNEQFF.

In its sample, this clonotype was seen many times. The V call is TRBV20-1, the J call TRBJ2-4; the D gene is possibly TRBD1 (6 bases). Germline values: CDR1 DFQATT, CDR2 SNEGSKA (reference sequence). V was shortened by 3 bases and J by 7 bases, with 13 bases between the two germline ends. This CDR3 spans 13 amino acids. CDR3 DNA sequence: TGCAGTGCTAGCGGGACACCGGGGAACATTCAGTACTTC. As protein: CSASGTPGNIQYF.

Many counts were recorded for this clonotype. The V gene is TRBV12-3 or TRBV12-4, the J gene TRBJ2-5; D remains ambiguous. This CDR3 is built from 13 residues. Trimming removed 5 bases from V and 5 bases from J, with 12 bases in between. CDR3 in DNA: TGTGCCAGCAGTACCTCTAAAGTTGAGACCCAGTACTTC. Residues: CASSTSKVETQYF.

This clonotype was seen many times. The chain joins TRBV9 to TRBJ2-7; TRBD2 matches at 7 bases. This CDR3 region has 16 residues. CDR1 SGDLS and CDR2 YYNGEE come from the germline V gene. J was trimmed by 1 base and V by 0 bases; bases with no gene match: 7. CDR3 residues: CASSVGPAGTSYEQYF. In DNA, the CDR3 is TGTGCCAGCAGCGTAGGCCCAGCGGGAACATCCTACGAGCAGTACTTC.

This clonotype occurred many times. The rearrangement uses TRBV20-1 and TRBJ1-3; maybe TRBD1 (5 bases). V lost 2 bases and J 0 bases, leaving 17 bases between the germline ends. This CDR3 is built from 17 residues. Germline V gives CDR1 DFQATT, CDR2 SNEGSKA (reference sequence). The CDR3 is CSARLWGEATSGNTIYF. The CDR3 DNA reads TGCAGTGCTAGACTCTGGGGGGAGGCGACCTCTGGAAACACCATATATTTT.

This clonotype was recorded at least ten times. The chain carries TRBV4-3 and TRBJ2-3, with no clear D. The germline V gene encodes CDR1 LGHNA and CDR2 YSLEER. The V and J ends lost 4 bases and 5 bases respectively, with 13 bases between them. The CDR3 contains 14 residues. The CDR3 spells CASSLGGSQDTQYF. In nucleotides, the CDR3 is TGCGCCAGCAGCCTTGGTGGCAGTCAAGATACGCAGTATTTT.

This clonotype was recorded many times. This chain connects TRBV12-3 or TRBV12-4 to TRBJ2-2; D tentatively reads TRBD1 or TRBD2 (5 bases each). Trimming cost V 5 bases and J 8 bases, with 12 bases left between them. The CDR3 totals 13 residues. The CDR3 nucleotides read TGTGCCAGCAGTCCTATTTGGGGGGGGGAGCTGTTTTTT. It codes for CASSPIWGGELFF.

Many counts were recorded for this clonotype. The CDR3 loop reads CASDGGGAEYGYTF. The CDR3 DNA is TGTGCCAGCGACGGAGGGGGAGCAGAGTATGGCTACACCTTC. This chain uses TRBV12-3 or TRBV12-4 with TRBJ1-2; D may be TRBD1 (6 bases). Deletions cut 8 bases from V and 5 bases from J, with 18 bases between. This CDR3 has 14 amino acids.

This clonotype has just a few counts. The rearrangement joins TRBV18 to TRBJ1-1, with a possible D match to TRBD1 (5 bases). The V end lost 6 bases, the J end lost 6 bases, and 14 bases lay between the germline ends. CDR3 length equals 13 residues. CDR1 and CDR2 from the germline V gene are KGHSH and LQKENI. The CDR3 nucleotides read TGTGCCAGCTCGTCACCCAGGGTCCCTGAAGCTTTCTTT. This codes for CASSSPRVPEAFF.

This clonotype was observed many times. This chain connects TRBV11-2 to TRBJ2-1; D is possibly TRBD2 (5 bases). The germline gives CDR1 SGHAT, CDR2 FQNNGV. Trimming took 0 bases from V and 3 from J, leaving 12 bases between them. This CDR3 is 16 amino acids long. The CDR3 DNA reads TGTGCCAGCAGCTTAGATTGGACTCCTAACTACAATGAGCAGTTCTTC. It codes for CASSLDWTPNYNEQFF.

Ten or more counts support this clonotype. This chain's CDR3 is CASSVSGSTDTQYF. The DNA of the CDR3 is TGTGCCAGCAGTGTTAGCGGAAGCACAGATACGCAGTATTTT. The chain links TRBV12-3 or TRBV12-4 to TRBJ2-3; D is possibly TRBD2 (6 bases). Trimming took off 5 bases at V and 0 bases at J, with 9 bases between the two ends. CDR3 length: 14 amino acids.

This clonotype was detected many times. The V gene is TRBV5-1, the J gene TRBJ2-2; 16 bases match TRBD2. This CDR3 region has 18 residues. CDR1 and CDR2 from the germline V gene are SGHRS and YFSETQ. The junction had 6 bases not matched to a gene; V was cut back by 3 bases and J by 4 bases. CDR3 nucleotides: TGCGCCAGCAGCTCGCCGGGACTAGCGGGAGGGGGCACCGGGGAGCTGTTTTTT. This sequence encodes CASSSPGLAGGGTGELFF.

This clonotype was found a few times. The chain couples TRBV6-5 to TRBJ2-4; the D call may be TRBD1 or TRBD2 (5 bases each). The CDR3 has 13 residues. Trimming took 2 bases from V and 9 from J, leaving 11 bases between them. Germline lookup yields CDR1 MNHEY and CDR2 SVGAGI. CDR3 residues: CASSYRRDGIQYF. DNA for the CDR3: TGTGCCAGCAGTTACCGACGGGACGGCATTCAGTACTTC.

This clonotype was counted at least ten times. The genes are TRBV5-1 and TRBJ2-3; TRBD2 matches at 7 bases. V lost 3 bases, J lost 2 bases, and 12 bases stayed unmatched. The CDR3 loop spans 17 amino acids. The V gene's germline CDR1 is SGHRS and CDR2 YFSETQ. The CDR3 is CASSSLTGRGNTDTQYF. The DNA for the CDR3 is TGCGCCAGCAGCTCCCTGACTGGGCGGGGGAACACAGATACGCAGTATTTT.

The sample holds many counts of this clonotype. V gene TRBV3-1 combines with J gene TRBJ2-3, with 7 bases that match TRBD1. Germline trimming cut 4 bases from V and 2 bases from J; bases unmatched to any gene: 3. Germline CDR1 reads LGHDT; CDR2 reads YNNKEL (reference sequence). The length of the CDR3 is 14 residues. CDR3 nucleotide sequence: TGTGCCAGCAGCCGAGGGACAGCCACAGATACGCAGTATTTT. Protein product: CASSRGTATDTQYF.

This clonotype was observed at least ten times. The chain combines TRBV20-1 with TRBJ2-1; 11 nucleotides agree with TRBD1. With 5 bases clipped from V and 7 bases from J, the junction kept 4 bases outside the gene matches. Germline loops: CDR1 DFQATT, CDR2 SNEGSKA (reference sequence). The CDR3 runs to 13 residues. The CDR3 here is CSAQDRGRNEQFF. The CDR3 coding sequence is TGCAGTGCTCAGGACAGGGGGCGTAATGAGCAGTTCTTC.

A few counts support this clonotype. This rearrangement joins TRBV11-2 to TRBJ2-1; D is perhaps TRBD1 (5 bases). This CDR3 has 12 amino acids. Trimming removed 4 bases from V and 9 bases from J, with 10 bases in between. In germline, CDR1 is SGHAT, CDR2 FQNNGV. DNA of the CDR3: TGTGCCAGCAGCTCGTACAGGACTGAGCAGTTCTTC. Its translation: CASSSYRTEQFF.

V and J are TRBV5-4 and TRBJ2-5, with 12 bases lining up with TRBD2. J gave up 4 bases and V 5 bases, and 3 bases lay outside the gene matches. The germline CDR1 and CDR2 sequences are SGHNT and YYREEE (reference sequence). The CDR3 runs to 14 residues. The CDR3 is CASSSSGRGETQYF. The CDR3 DNA reads as TGTGCCAGCAGTTCTAGCGGGAGGGGAGAGACCCAGTACTTC.

To note about this clonotype: This may be a read error, as it is one base from a much larger clone. This chain joins TRBV3-1 and TRBJ2-1; TRBD2 matches at 13 bases. CDR3 size: 18 residues. V lost 8 bases and J lost 3; bases outside the gene matches: 13. Per the germline V gene, CDR1 is LGHDT and CDR2 is YNNKEL (reference sequence). The CDR3 DNA is TGTGCCAGCTGTAGGGGACTAGCGGGACTCTTGGGCTACAATGAGCAGTTCTTC. Its protein is CASCRGLAGLLGYNEQFF.

This clonotype was counted ten times or more. The chain uses TRBV11-1 and TRBJ2-1; D assignment may be TRBD1 or TRBD2 (5 bases each). This CDR3 region has 18 residues. Looked up from germline, CDR1 is SGHAT and CDR2 is FQDESV (reference sequence). The V end lost 3 bases, the J end lost 0 bases, and 18 bases lay between the germline ends. For the CDR3, the DNA is TGTGCCAGCAGCTTGGCGAGGGGTAGCCTGAGCTCCTACAATGAGCAGTTCTTC. Its translation is CASSLARGSLSSYNEQFF. The full variable domain, its missing parts supplied by reference TRBV11-1 and TRBJ2-1, is EAEVAQSPRYKITEKSQAVAFWCDPISGHATLYWYRQILGQGPELLVQFQDESVVDDSQLPKDRFSAERLKGVDSTLKIQPAELGDSAMYLCASSLARGSLSSYNEQFFGPGTRLTVL.

This clonotype was picked up many times. This chain links TRBV20-1 with TRBJ2-5; TRBD1 or TRBD2 may be the D gene (6 bases each). CDR1 is DFQATT, CDR2 SNEGSKA, per germline (reference sequence). CDR3 length: 13 amino acids. V shed 6 bases and J shed 4 bases, with 15 bases lying between them. The CDR3 DNA is TGCAGTGCGGCTAGAGGGGGGAGAGAGACCCAGTACTTC. This translates into CSAARGGRETQYF.